This is a list of T cell receptor beta chains from one sample in a study of cytomegalovirus exposure and HLA in healthy donors. Clones were read by immunoSEQ multiplex PCR, and TCRdb kept only the in-frame ones, dropping some. The sample lists 150,000 to 200,000 clones; about four fifths were seen once. The sample was PBMCs. The receptors originated from a man aged 18 to 29 in good health and CMV-seropositive. The CDR3 runs from the conserved cysteine through the conserved F or W. The D gene is left open where the match is weak. The listing skips clone size in some rows; elsewhere it reads once, few, many or a size class.

J gene: TRBJ2-5; clone size: NA; V gene: TRBV7-8; D gene: NA; CDR3 DNA: TGTGCCAGCAGCTTAGACCCACAGGGGAGGGAGACCCAGTACTTC; CDR3 protein: CASSLDPQGRETQYF
J gene: TRBJ2-7; clone size: once; V gene: TRBV29-1; D gene: TRBD2; CDR3 DNA: TGCAGCGTTGTCGGGAGGGCCTCCTACGAGCAGTACTTC; CDR3 protein: CSVVGRASYEQYF
J gene: TRBJ2-5; clone size: NA; V gene: TRBV6-1; D gene: NA; CDR3 DNA: TGTGCCAGCACCCAATCCGGAGGGGTAGAGACCCAGTACTTC; CDR3 protein: CASTQSGGVETQYF
J gene: TRBJ2-4; clone size: NA; V gene: TRBV18; D gene: NA; CDR3 DNA: TGTGCCAGCTCACCGTACGGGGTCAACATTCAGTACTTC; CDR3 protein: CASSPYGVNIQYF
J gene: TRBJ2-7; clone size: NA; V gene: TRBV6-6; D gene: NA; CDR3 DNA: TGTGCCAGCAGTTACGGACTCGCTGGGGAGCAGTACTTC; CDR3 protein: CASSYGLAGEQYF
J gene: TRBJ1-3; clone size: NA; V gene: TRBV28; D gene: NA; CDR3 DNA: TGTGCCAGCAGCTTCCAGGGTGTAAGAAACACCATATATTTT; CDR3 protein: CASSFQGVRNTIYF
J gene: TRBJ2-1; clone size: NA; V gene: TRBV6-1; D gene: TRBD2; CDR3 DNA: TGTGCCAGCAGTGAAGCAGGGGGTAGCGGGAGATACAATGAGCAGTTCTTC; CDR3 protein: CASSEAGGSGRYNEQFF
J gene: TRBJ2-3; clone size: NA; V gene: TRBV6-4; D gene: NA; CDR3 DNA: TGTGCCAGCAGTGAGTCTTCTTCCGGGGGCACAGATACGCAGTATTTT; CDR3 protein: CASSESSSGGTDTQYF
J gene: TRBJ2-7; clone size: once; V gene: TRBV18; D gene: NA; CDR3 DNA: TGTGCCAGCTCACCTAAGGAGGGCCCTTCCTACGAGCAGTACTTC; CDR3 protein: CASSPKEGPSYEQYF
J gene: TRBJ2-3; clone size: once; V gene: TRBV5-1; D gene: NA; CDR3 DNA: TGCGCCAGCAGCTTGGATAGTACAGATACGCAGTATTTT; CDR3 protein: CASSLDSTDTQYF
J gene: TRBJ2-3; clone size: NA; V gene: TRBV5-1; D gene: TRBD2; CDR3 DNA: TGCGCCAGCAGCTTGGGGCTAGCGGGAGGGACAGATACGCAGTATTTT; CDR3 protein: CASSLGLAGGTDTQYF